This entry is about one T cell receptor (beta chain). Its antigen is currently unknown. This entry is derived from a study of breast tumors, draining lymph nodes, adjacent tissues. Regarding the study as a whole: Tumors had less TCR diversity than lymph nodes, more than nontumor tissue. Luminal-like breast cancer showed significantly greater tumor-nontumor repertoire similarity than basal-like breast cancer did.

Samples came from axillary lymph nodes draining the breast cancer. V lost 5 bases and J lost 7, with 11 bases in between. The length of the CDR3 is 12 residues. The germline V gene has CDR1 SGHTA and CDR2 FQGNSA. One entry per CDR3 protein results from TCRdb running MiXCR on the multiplex PCR reads. The table has 130,000 or so distinct CDR3 sequences, approximately 29% seen once. What was sequenced was axillary lymph node tissue. The rearrangement uses TRBV7-2 and TRBJ1-1; a weak D match, TRBD1 (5 bases). This TCR came from a female donor with breast cancer. Some clones in this sample may be carry-over from other donors' samples. DNA of the CDR3: TGTGCCAGCAGCCGGGACGGCGGTGAAGCTTTCTTT. It is translated as CASSRDGGEAFF. The complete variable domain, with remaining parts taken from reference TRBV7-2 and TRBJ1-1, reads GAGVSQSPSNKVTEKGKDVELRCDPISGHTALYWYRQSLGQGLEFLIYFQGNSAPDKSGLPSDRFSAERTGGSVSTLTIQRTQQEDSAVYLCASSRDGGEAFFGQGTRLTVV.